This T cell receptor (beta chain) derives from a study of identical twins. Points on this clonotype: The antigen is undetermined.

Study-wide findings and caveats: Clonotypes of the beta chain that were abundant in cord blood carried fewer insertions (memory repertoires showed none). Shared out-of-frame alpha sequences (those common to twins) showed excess low generation probability.

Via MiXCR, TCRdb re-called the 5' RACE reads, giving one row per CDR3 protein. This repertoire shows about 570,000 distinct CDR3 sequences, over 8.5% found once; its top ten account for approximately 3.2%. The trim removed 7 bases at V and 2 bases at J, leaving 19 bases unmatched. From germline, CDR1 is MNHEY and CDR2 SVGEGT. This CDR3 has 21 residues. A further study also used this sample, focusing on yellow fever vaccine responses in identical twins. As that report states: On the reported evidence, twins' vaccine T cell responses seemed partly convergent and partly personalized.

This TCR came from a woman under 30 in good health. The V and J genes are TRBV6-2 or TRBV6-3 and TRBJ2-1; 14 nucleotides match TRBD2. Sequencing used PBMCs. CDR3 in DNA: TGTGCCAGCACCACACGGACCGGGACTAGCGGGAGTAACACAGCCTACAATGAGCAGTTCTTC. It encodes CASTTRTGTSGSNTAYNEQFF.